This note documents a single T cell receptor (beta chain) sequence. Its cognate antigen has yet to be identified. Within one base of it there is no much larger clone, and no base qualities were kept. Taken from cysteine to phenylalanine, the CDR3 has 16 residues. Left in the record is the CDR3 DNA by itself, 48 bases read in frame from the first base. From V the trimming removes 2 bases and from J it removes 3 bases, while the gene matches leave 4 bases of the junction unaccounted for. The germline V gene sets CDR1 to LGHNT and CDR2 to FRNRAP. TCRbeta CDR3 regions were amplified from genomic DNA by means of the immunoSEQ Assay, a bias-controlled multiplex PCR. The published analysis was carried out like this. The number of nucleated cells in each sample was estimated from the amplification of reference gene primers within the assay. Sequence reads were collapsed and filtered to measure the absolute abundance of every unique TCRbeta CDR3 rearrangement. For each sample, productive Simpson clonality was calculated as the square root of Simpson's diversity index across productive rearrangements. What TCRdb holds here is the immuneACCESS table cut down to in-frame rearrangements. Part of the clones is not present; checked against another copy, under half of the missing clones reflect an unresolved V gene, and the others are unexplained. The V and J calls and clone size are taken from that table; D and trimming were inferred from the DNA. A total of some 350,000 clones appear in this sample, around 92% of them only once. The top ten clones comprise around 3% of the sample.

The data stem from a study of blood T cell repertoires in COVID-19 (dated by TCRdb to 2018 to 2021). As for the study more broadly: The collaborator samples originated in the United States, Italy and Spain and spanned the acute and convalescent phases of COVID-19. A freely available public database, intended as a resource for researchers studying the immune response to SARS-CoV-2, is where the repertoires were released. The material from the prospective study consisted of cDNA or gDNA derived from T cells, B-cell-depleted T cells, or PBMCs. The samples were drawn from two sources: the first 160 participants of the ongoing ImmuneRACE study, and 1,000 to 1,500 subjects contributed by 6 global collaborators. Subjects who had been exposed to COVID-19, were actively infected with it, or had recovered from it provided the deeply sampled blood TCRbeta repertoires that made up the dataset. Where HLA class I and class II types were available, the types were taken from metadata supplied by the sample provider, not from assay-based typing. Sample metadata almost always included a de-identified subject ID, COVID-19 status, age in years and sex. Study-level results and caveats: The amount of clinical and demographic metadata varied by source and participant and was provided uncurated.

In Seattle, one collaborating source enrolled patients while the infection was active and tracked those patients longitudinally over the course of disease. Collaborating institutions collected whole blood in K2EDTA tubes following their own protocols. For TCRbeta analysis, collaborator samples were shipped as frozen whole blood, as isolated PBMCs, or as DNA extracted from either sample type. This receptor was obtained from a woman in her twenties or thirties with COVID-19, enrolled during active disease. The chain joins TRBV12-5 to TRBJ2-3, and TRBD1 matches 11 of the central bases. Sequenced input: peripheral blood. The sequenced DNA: TGTGCTAGTGGTTTGTCTGGGACAGGGGGAACAGATACGCAGTATTTT. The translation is CASGLSGTGGTDTQYF.